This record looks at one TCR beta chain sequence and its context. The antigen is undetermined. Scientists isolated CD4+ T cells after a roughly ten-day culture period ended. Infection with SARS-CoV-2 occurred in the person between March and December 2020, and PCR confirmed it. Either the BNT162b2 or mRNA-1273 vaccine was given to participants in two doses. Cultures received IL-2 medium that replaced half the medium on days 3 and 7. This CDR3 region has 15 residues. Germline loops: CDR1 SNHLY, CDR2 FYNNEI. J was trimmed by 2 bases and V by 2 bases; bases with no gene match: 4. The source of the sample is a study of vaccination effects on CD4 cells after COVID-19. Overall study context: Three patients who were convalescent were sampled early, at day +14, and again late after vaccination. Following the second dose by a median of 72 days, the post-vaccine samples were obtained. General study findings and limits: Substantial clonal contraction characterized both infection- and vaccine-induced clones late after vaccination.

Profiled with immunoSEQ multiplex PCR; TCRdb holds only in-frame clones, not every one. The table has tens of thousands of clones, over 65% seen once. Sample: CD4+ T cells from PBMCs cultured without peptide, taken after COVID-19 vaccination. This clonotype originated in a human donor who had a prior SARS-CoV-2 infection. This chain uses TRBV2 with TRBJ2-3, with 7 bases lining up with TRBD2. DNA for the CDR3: TGTGCCAGCAGTGAACTACTAGCGAACACAGATACGCAGTATTTT. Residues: CASSELLANTDTQYF.